These 5 T cell receptor beta chains came from one sample sequenced in a study of shared clonotypes between healthy human individuals. TCRdb keeps only in-frame clones here, not all; method: immunoSEQ multiplex PCR. The data hold 650,000 to 700,000 clones, with 90% observed a single time. The material sequenced was memory CD8+ T cells from PBMCs. Subset specified: CD45RO+ cells pooled with CCR7-negative TemRA cells. These receptors were taken from a man younger than 30 in good health. Some clones in this sample may be carry-over from other donors' samples.

The rearrangement uses TRBV27 and TRBJ2-1, with 9 bases that match TRBD2. CDR1 and CDR2 (germline): MNHEY, SMNVEV (reference sequence). The CDR3 loop spans 14 amino acids. Losses at the gene ends were 8 bases for V and 6 bases for J; bases not matched to a gene: 8. The chain's CDR3 is CASGPSGTANEQFF. As DNA, the CDR3 is TGTGCCAGCGGTCCTAGCGGGACGGCCAATGAGCAGTTCTTC.

The CDR3: CASSRELGWEATGELFF. As DNA, the CDR3 is TGTGCCAGCAGTAGAGAACTTGGGTGGGAGGCCACCGGGGAGCTGTTTTTT. V gene TRBV27 combines with J gene TRBJ2-2, with D perhaps matching TRBD2 (6 bases). From germline, CDR1 is MNHEY and CDR2 SMNVEV (reference sequence). V was clipped by 5 bases and J by 4 bases, with 20 bases between them. CDR3 length: 17 residues.

CDR3 coding DNA: TGTGCCAGCAGCGTGCGGGGGTCTCCGTCCTACGAGCAGTACTTC. Its protein is CASSVRGSPSYEQYF. The chain uses TRBV9 and TRBJ2-7; 7 bases fit TRBD2. Losses at the gene ends were 2 bases for V and 1 base for J; bases not matched to a gene: 6. The CDR3 has 15 residues. Germline V gene sequence: CDR1 SGDLS, CDR2 YYNGEE. Supplemented by reference TRBV9 and TRBJ2-7, the full variable domain reads DSGVTQTPKHLITATGQRVTLRCSPRSGDLSVYWYQQSLDQGLQFLIQYYNGEERAKGNILERFSAQQFPDLHSELNLSSLELGDSALYFCASSVRGSPSYEQYFGPGTRLTVT.

J is TRBJ1-2 and V is TRBV28, with 8 bases lining up with TRBD1. Trimming cost V 3 bases and J 3 bases; bases outside gene matches: 3. CDR1 and CDR2 (germline): MDHEN, SYDVKM. This CDR3 is built from 14 residues. CDR3 sequence (DNA): TGTGCCAGCAGTTTTCAGGGGGCGGACTATGGCTACACCTTC. Translation gives CASSFQGADYGYTF.

The chain has TRBV27 and TRBJ1-2; 11 nucleotides agree with TRBD1. Germline V gives CDR1 MNHEY, CDR2 SMNVEV (reference sequence). The CDR3 is 15 amino acids. V shed 8 bases and J 0 bases; nucleotides not matched to a gene: 5. DNA of the CDR3: TGTGCCAGCGGACAGGGGGCTGTTGCTAACTATGGCTACACCTTC. Protein sequence: CASGQGAVANYGYTF.